The 30 T cell receptor beta chains in this list originate from one sample, sequenced in a study of response to subunit inactivated influenza vaccine. Via MiXCR, TCRdb re-called the RT-PCR reads, giving one row per CDR3 protein. Seen here are fewer than 350,000 distinct CDR3 sequences, 21% observed once, and the top ten hold 9.5% to 13%. Sequencing used PBMCs from blood, obtained 21 months after vaccination. Receptors originate from a man between 50 and 75 years old who received an inactivated influenza vaccine.

This clonotype has more than one count but fewer than ten. The chain joins TRBV5-1 to TRBJ1-3; possible D gene TRBD1, 5 bases. The CDR3 runs to 14 residues. V gave up 4 bases and J gave up 2 bases, with 10 bases separating them. In germline, CDR1 is SGHRS, CDR2 YFSETQ. CDR3 sequence: CASSQGVTGNTIYF. The CDR3 nucleotides are TGCGCCAGCAGCCAAGGGGTGACTGGAAACACCATATATTTT.

This clonotype came up a few times. This chain connects TRBV30 to TRBJ2-5, with 11 nucleotides matching TRBD2. Losses at the gene ends were 2 bases for V and 5 bases for J; bases not matched to a gene: 10. From germline, CDR1 is GTSNPN and CDR2 SVGIG (reference sequence). The CDR3 covers 16 residues. The CDR3 loop reads CAWSPSRLAGWETQYF. In nucleotides, the CDR3 is TGTGCCTGGAGTCCATCTCGACTAGCGGGGTGGGAGACCCAGTACTTC.

This clonotype has only a few counts. The chain couples TRBV9 to TRBJ1-3; no clear D gene. Trimming cost V 0 bases and J 7 bases, with 8 bases left between them. The CDR3 length is 13 residues. The V gene's germline CDR1 is SGDLS and CDR2 YYNGEE. This CDR3 reads CASSVGMGNTIYF. For the CDR3, the DNA is TGTGCCAGCAGCGTAGGGATGGGGAACACCATATATTTT. The full variable domain, in which reference TRBV9 and TRBJ1-3 provide the parts outside the CDR3, is DSGVTQTPKHLITATGQRVTLRCSPRSGDLSVYWYQQSLDQGLQFLIQYYNGEERAKGNILERFSAQQFPDLHSELNLSSLELGDSALYFCASSVGMGNTIYFGEGSWLTVV.

This clonotype was counted only a few times. This chain uses TRBV12-3 or TRBV12-4 with TRBJ2-7; D is perhaps TRBD2 (6 bases). This CDR3 spans 14 amino acids. The ends were cut back, 2 bases at V and 0 bases at J, with 8 bases in the middle. The CDR3 DNA reads TGTGCCAGCAGTTTAAAGGACTACTCCTACGAGCAGTACTTC. It translates to CASSLKDYSYEQYF.

The chain joins TRBV3-1 to TRBJ1-1; D ambiguous. The CDR3 has 14 residues. Trimming shortened V by 0 bases and J by 0 bases, and 5 bases separated the two germline ends. Looked up from germline, CDR1 is LGHDT and CDR2 is YNNKEL (reference sequence). CDR3 in amino acids: CASSQDWMNTEAFF. CDR3 bases: TGTGCCAGCAGCCAAGATTGGATGAACACTGAAGCTTTCTTT.

This clonotype was recorded many times. The rearrangement joins TRBV7-9 to TRBJ1-2, with D possibly TRBD1 on 6 matching bases. Germline V lookup: CDR1 SEHNR, CDR2 FQNEAQ (reference sequence). The CDR3 contains 13 residues. V was shortened by 5 bases and J by 9 bases, with 16 bases between the two germline ends. Here the CDR3 reads CASSAPGAGSYTF. In DNA form, the CDR3 reads TGTGCCAGCAGCGCCCCAGGGGCCGGGAGCTACACCTTC.

The chain links TRBV29-1 to TRBJ2-7; D is perhaps TRBD2 (5 bases). Deletions cut 5 bases from V and 2 bases from J, with 16 bases between. The CDR3 consists of 14 residues. Germline V gene lookup returns CDR1 SQVTM and CDR2 ANQGSEA. Here the CDR3 reads CSVITDGKTYEQYF. CDR3 nucleotides: TGCAGCGTTATCACTGACGGGAAAACCTACGAGCAGTACTTC.

This clonotype was observed a few times. The V gene is TRBV20-1, the J gene TRBJ2-7; D gene uncertain. Germline V gene lookup returns CDR1 DFQATT and CDR2 SNEGSKA (reference sequence). The V gene lost 1 base and the J gene lost 4 bases, with 11 bases spanning the gap. The CDR3 is made up of 13 amino acids. CDR3 in amino acids: CSARAPRKYEQYF. In DNA, the CDR3 is TGCAGTGCTAGAGCCCCGAGGAAATACGAGCAGTACTTC.

In its sample, this clonotype was seen many times. The V and J genes are TRBV4-3 and TRBJ1-5, with unresolved D. The CDR3 loop spans 15 amino acids. The ends were cut back, 0 bases at V and 1 base at J, with 7 bases in the middle. In germline, CDR1 is LGHNA, CDR2 YSLEER. DNA for the CDR3: TGCGCCAGCAGCCAAGATTGGGGAAGCAATCAGCCCCAGCATTTT. This translates into CASSQDWGSNQPQHF.

In its sample, this clonotype was seen a few times. V gene TRBV19 combines with J gene TRBJ2-1; 10 bases agree with TRBD2. The CDR3 spans 18 residues. Germline V gene sequence: CDR1 LNHDA, CDR2 SQIVND (reference sequence). V trimming: 3 bases; J trimming: 3 bases; junction bases outside the gene matches: 11. For the CDR3, the DNA is TGTGCCAGTAGTATGTATCCCCTCCTAGCGGGGGACTACAATGAGCAGTTCTTC. Its protein is CASSMYPLLAGDYNEQFF.

V usage is TRBV7-9 and J usage is TRBJ2-3; 7 nucleotides align to TRBD2. V lost 1 base to trimming and J lost 3 bases; unmatched junction nucleotides: 7. This CDR3 has 16 amino acids. CDR1 and CDR2 (germline): SEHNR, FQNEAQ (reference sequence). Here the CDR3 DNA reads TGTGCCAGCAGCTTAGGAACAACGGGAGGTACAGATACGCAGTATTTT. Its protein is CASSLGTTGGTDTQYF.

This clonotype was seen more than once but under ten times. This chain connects TRBV20-1 to TRBJ1-1; D is uncertain. With 7 bases removed from V and 0 bases from J, the gap between germline ends came to 12 bases. CDR1 and CDR2 from the germline V gene are DFQATT and SNEGSKA (reference sequence). This CDR3 is 13 amino acids long. The DNA for the CDR3 is TGCAGTGTTCTCCCATCTATGAACACTGAAGCTTTCTTT. Its translation: CSVLPSMNTEAFF.

In its sample, this clonotype was seen a few times. The chain is built from TRBV6-5 and TRBJ1-3; no firm D call. Trimming pared 2 bases from V and 4 bases from J, leaving 12 bases between. There are 15 residues in the CDR3. Looked up from germline, CDR1 is MNHEY and CDR2 is SVGAGI. This CDR3 reads CASSYQTGIGNTIYF. The CDR3 coding sequence is TGTGCCAGCAGTTACCAGACGGGAATCGGAAACACCATATATTTT.

The chain employs TRBV4-3 and TRBJ2-1; 10 positions match TRBD1. Germline V gene sequence: CDR1 LGHNA, CDR2 YSLEER. There are 16 residues in the CDR3. V lost 0 bases to trimming and J lost 9 bases; unmatched junction nucleotides: 8. The CDR3 here is CASSQDLGQGEVEQFF. The CDR3 DNA sequence: TGCGCCAGCAGCCAAGATCTAGGACAGGGGGAGGTTGAGCAGTTCTTC.

The chain carries TRBV18 and TRBJ1-6; D perhaps matches TRBD1 (6 bases). Germline CDR1 and CDR2: KGHSH and LQKENI. V was pared by 1 base and J by 10 bases, with 29 bases between. The CDR3 consists of 20 residues. The CDR3 spells CASSPRLVAGDLPTASPLHF. CDR3 nucleotides: TGTGCCAGCTCACCACGGCTGGTTGCAGGGGATCTCCCCACGGCATCACCCCTCCACTTT.

The rearrangement links TRBV7-2 to TRBJ2-3; TRBD1 matches at 8 bases. With V trimmed by 3 bases and J by 6 bases, 8 bases remained unmatched. The CDR3 extends over 15 amino acids. Germline V CDR1 and CDR2: SGHTA, FQGNSA. This chain's CDR3 is CASSFRGLSGDTQYF. CDR3 DNA: TGTGCCAGCAGCTTCAGGGGGCTCTCCGGGGATACGCAGTATTTT.

This clonotype was counted a few times. This chain links TRBV7-2 with TRBJ2-7; 8 nucleotides line up with TRBD2. V gave up 5 bases and J gave up 6 bases; unmatched junction bases: 6. The CDR3 has 13 amino acids. Per germline, CDR1 SGHTA and CDR2 FQGNSA. CDR3 coding DNA: TGTGCCAGCAGCCGAGGACTAGCCCTCGAGCAGTACTTC. This translates into CASSRGLALEQYF.

This clonotype has only a few counts. A read error may produce the germline difference seen at one junction end. V usage is TRBV20-1 and J usage is TRBJ2-2, with 9 bases aligning to TRBD2. This CDR3 is 16 amino acids long. CDR1 is DFQATT and CDR2 is SNEGSKA in the germline V gene (reference sequence). CDR3 sequence (DNA): TGCAGTGCCAGAGAGGCGGGACTAGCTGTCACCGGGGAGCTGTTTTTT. Its protein is CSAREAGLAVTGELFF.

This clonotype was seen repeatedly, ten times or more. DNA for the CDR3: TGCAGCGTGGGGACGGGGGATGGCAATCAGCCCCAGCATTTT. Its protein product is CSVGTGDGNQPQHF. This sequence joins TRBV29-1 and TRBJ1-5; possibly TRBD1 for D (5 bases). Germline-derived CDR1 and CDR2 are SQVTM and ANQGSEA. The V gene lost 6 bases and the J gene lost 2 bases, with 14 bases spanning the gap. The CDR3 loop spans 14 amino acids.

CDR3 protein: CASSRIQGRMNTEAFF. The CDR3 coding sequence is TGTGCCAGCAGCCGAATACAGGGGCGAATGAACACTGAAGCTTTCTTT. The V gene is TRBV5-5, the J gene TRBJ1-1, with 7 bases that match TRBD1. This CDR3 has 16 amino acids. Germline V gene lookup returns CDR1 SGHKS and CDR2 YYEKEE (reference sequence). The V gene end was trimmed by 4 bases and the J gene end by 0 bases; junction bases not matched to a gene: 9.

The chain has TRBV5-5 and TRBJ1-5; TRBD1 matches 8 bases. Germline CDR1 SGHKS, CDR2 YYEKEE (reference sequence). Germline trimming cut 4 bases from V and 6 bases from J; bases unmatched to any gene: 9. The CDR3 sequence is 15 residues long. CDR3 in amino acids: CASSPGTGGGQPQHF. CDR3 bases: TGTGCCAGCAGCCCCGGGACAGGTGGGGGTCAGCCCCAGCATTTT.

This clonotype was observed a few times. The V call is TRBV4-1, the J call TRBJ2-1; D unclear. Germline V lookup: CDR1 MGHRA, CDR2 YSYEKL. V was pared by 7 bases and J by 0 bases, with 16 bases between. The CDR3 sequence is 16 residues long. The CDR3 region has the DNA TGCGCCAGCACCCCGGTAGGTGAGCTCTCCTACAATGAGCAGTTCTTC. Amino acid sequence: CASTPVGELSYNEQFF.

There are many counts of this clonotype. V is TRBV2 and J is TRBJ1-4; D is unclear. Germline CDR1 reads SNHLY; CDR2 reads FYNNEI. V lost 5 bases and J lost 7, with 11 bases in between. CDR3 length: 13 amino acids. This CDR3 is CASSWQAGEKLFF. For the CDR3, the DNA is TGTGCCAGCAGTTGGCAGGCAGGTGAAAAACTGTTTTTT.

The V gene is TRBV18, the J gene TRBJ2-7, with 9 bases that match TRBD2. This CDR3 region has 14 residues. Germline CDR1 and CDR2: KGHSH and LQKENI. V lost 3 bases, J lost 3 bases, and 3 bases stayed unmatched. DNA of the CDR3: TGTGCCAGCTCACCCGGACTAGCGAGCTACGAGCAGTACTTC. This codes for CASSPGLASYEQYF.

This chain joins TRBV20-1 and TRBJ2-5; D may be TRBD2 (6 bases). This CDR3 is built from 17 residues. From germline, CDR1 is DFQATT and CDR2 SNEGSKA (reference sequence). Trimming cost V 1 base and J 4 bases, with 22 bases left between them. CDR3 amino acids: CSARAPLGGAAVETQYF. The CDR3 DNA reads TGCAGTGCTAGAGCTCCTCTTGGCGGGGCAGCCGTAGAGACCCAGTACTTC.

This clonotype was seen a handful of times. The chain recombines TRBV27 with TRBJ2-1; 15 nucleotides align to TRBD2. The CDR3 spans 14 residues. The ends lost 6 bases at V and 9 bases at J; junction bases unmatched: 3. CDR1 MNHEY and CDR2 SMNVEV come from the germline V gene (reference sequence). CDR3 amino acids: CASRGLAGGSEQFF. The CDR3, as DNA: TGTGCCAGCAGGGGACTAGCGGGAGGTAGTGAGCAGTTCTTC.

The chain joins TRBV11-2 to TRBJ2-7; a possible D gene is TRBD1 (6 bases). The CDR3 covers 15 residues. V was shortened by 1 base and J by 1 base, with 11 bases between the two germline ends. Germline V gene data show CDR1 as SGHAT and CDR2 as FQNNGV. CDR3 in DNA: TGTGCCAGCAGCTTAGTTCCGGGGACATCCTACGAGCAGTACTTC. Its protein is CASSLVPGTSYEQYF. Together with reference TRBV11-2 and TRBJ2-7, the CDR3 gives the full variable domain: EAGVAQSPRYKIIEKRQSVAFWCNPISGHATLYWYQQILGQGPKLLIQFQNNGVVDDSQLPKDRFSAERLKGVDSTLKIQPAKLEDSAVYLCASSLVPGTSYEQYFGPGTRLTVT.

The chain recombines TRBV5-1 with TRBJ1-2; weak D call: TRBD1 (6 bases). The CDR3 runs to 16 residues. Per the germline V gene, CDR1 is SGHRS and CDR2 is YFSETQ. V was pared by 2 bases and J by 1 base, with 15 bases between. CDR3 DNA: TGCGCCAGCAGCTTCATAGGGACAACTGATAACTATGGCTACACCTTC. Its protein is CASSFIGTTDNYGYTF.

The table lists this clonotype with many counts. This chain connects TRBV9 to TRBJ1-2, with 7 bases identical to TRBD1. The CDR3 contains 15 residues. V shed 1 base and J 8 bases; nucleotides not matched to a gene: 11. From germline, CDR1 is SGDLS and CDR2 YYNGEE. The CDR3 is CASSVTWDSAIGYTF. DNA for the CDR3: TGTGCCAGCAGCGTAACGTGGGACAGCGCTATCGGCTACACCTTC.

The chain employs TRBV4-3 and TRBJ2-3, with 9 positions matching TRBD2. Germline CDR1 LGHNA, CDR2 YSLEER. V shed 0 bases and J 7 bases; nucleotides not matched to a gene: 8. The CDR3 has 16 amino acids. CDR3 protein: CASSQDLGLAANTQYF. CDR3 bases: TGCGCCAGCAGCCAAGATCTGGGACTAGCTGCAAATACGCAGTATTTT.